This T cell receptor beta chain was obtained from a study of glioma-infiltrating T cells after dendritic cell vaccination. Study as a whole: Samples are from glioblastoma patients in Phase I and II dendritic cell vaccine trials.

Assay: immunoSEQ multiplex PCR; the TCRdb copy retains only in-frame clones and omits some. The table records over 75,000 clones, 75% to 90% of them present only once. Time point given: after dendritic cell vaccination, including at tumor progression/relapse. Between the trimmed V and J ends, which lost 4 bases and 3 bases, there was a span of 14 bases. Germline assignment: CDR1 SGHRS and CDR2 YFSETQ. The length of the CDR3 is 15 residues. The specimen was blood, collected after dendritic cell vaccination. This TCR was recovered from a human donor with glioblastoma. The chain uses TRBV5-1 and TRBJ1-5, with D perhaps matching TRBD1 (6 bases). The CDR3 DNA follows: TGCGCCAGCAGCGCGATGGACAGTTTCAATCAGCCCCAGCATTTT. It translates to CASSAMDSFNQPQHF.